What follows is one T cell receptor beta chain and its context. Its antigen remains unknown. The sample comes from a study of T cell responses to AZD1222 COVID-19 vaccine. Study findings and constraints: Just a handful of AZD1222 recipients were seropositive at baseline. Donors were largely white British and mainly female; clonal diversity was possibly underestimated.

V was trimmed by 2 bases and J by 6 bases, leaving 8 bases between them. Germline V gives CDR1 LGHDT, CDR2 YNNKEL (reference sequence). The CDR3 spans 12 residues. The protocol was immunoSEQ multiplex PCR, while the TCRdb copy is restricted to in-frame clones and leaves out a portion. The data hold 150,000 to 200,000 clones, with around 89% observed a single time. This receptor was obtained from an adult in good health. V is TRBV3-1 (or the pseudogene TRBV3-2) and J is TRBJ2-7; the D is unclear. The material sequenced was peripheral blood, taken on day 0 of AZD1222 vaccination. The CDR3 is CASSQTPFEQYF. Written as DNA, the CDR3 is TGTGCCAGCAGCCAAACCCCATTCGAGCAGTACTTC.